The clone carrying this T cell receptor beta chain was recorded only once. The data were taken from a study of blood T cell repertoires in COVID-19. Study as a whole: T cells, B-cell-depleted T cells, or PBMCs supplied cDNA or gDNA.

Trimming stripped 4 bases from V and 2 bases from J, with 11 bases between. The CDR3 sequence is 15 residues long. The germline gives CDR1 SGHAT, CDR2 FQNNGV. In the original workflow: Counts of nucleated cells, estimated from reference gene primer amplification, were obtained. TCRdb keeps only in-frame clones here, not all; method: immunoSEQ multiplex PCR. V and J calls and clone size are as listed in that table; D and trimming were resolved from the DNA. The sample includes about 260,000 clones, roughly 90% of them seen just once. The receptor was derived from a human donor in a cohort sampled during active COVID-19. This chain uses TRBV11-2 with TRBJ2-2; D is possibly TRBD2 (6 bases). What was sequenced was peripheral blood. The CDR3 protein is CASSSLGTNTGELFF. In DNA form, the CDR3 reads TGTGCCAGCAGCTCCCTAGGGACTAACACCGGGGAGCTGTTTTTT.